Each of the 24 T cell receptor beta chains below was sequenced from the same sample in a study of blood T cell repertoires in COVID-19. Sequencing was performed with immunoSEQ multiplex PCR; in TCRdb, only in-frame clones are kept and a portion is missing. Counted here are about 79,000 clones, 75% to 90% occurring once; the ten biggest clones make up about 14%. Sequenced material: peripheral blood. These receptors all come from a man between 65 and 85 years old with active or convalescent COVID-19.

V is TRBV5-1 and J is TRBJ1-1; weak D call: TRBD1 (5 bases). The germline V and J ends were trimmed by 0 bases and 3 bases, with 12 bases remaining between them. Germline assignment: CDR1 SGHRS and CDR2 YFSETQ. This CDR3 spans 15 amino acids. In nucleotides, the CDR3 is TGCGCCAGCAGCTTGGGGCAGGGCTGGGACACTGAAGCTTTCTTT. It codes for CASSLGQGWDTEAFF.

The rearrangement joins TRBV28 to TRBJ2-1, with TRBD2 matching over 13 bases. J lost 4 bases, V lost 6 bases, and 0 bases had no gene match. The germline V gene has CDR1 MDHEN and CDR2 SYDVKM. The CDR3 has 14 residues. CDR3: CASRTSGGYNEQFF. Here the CDR3 DNA reads TGTGCCAGCAGGACTAGCGGGGGGTACAATGAGCAGTTCTTC.

The chain combines TRBV4-3 with TRBJ2-7; TRBD1 might be the D (5 bases). V gave up 0 bases and J gave up 6 bases, with 15 bases separating them. The CDR3 extends over 15 amino acids. Germline V CDR1 and CDR2: LGHNA, YSLEER. The CDR3: CASSQEFRQGFEQYF. The CDR3 DNA reads TGCGCCAGCAGCCAAGAATTCAGGCAGGGATTCGAGCAGTACTTC.

The chain is built from TRBV18 and TRBJ1-1, with no clear D. V gave up 1 base and J gave up 1 base, with 4 bases separating them. This CDR3 is built from 13 residues. Germline CDR1 and CDR2: KGHSH and LQKENI. The CDR3 spells CASSPRPNTEAFF. For the CDR3, the DNA is TGTGCCAGCTCACCACGGCCGAACACTGAAGCTTTCTTT.

The rearrangement uses TRBV6-2 or TRBV6-3 and TRBJ2-2; 8 bases match TRBD1. Germline V gives CDR1 MNHEY, CDR2 SVGEGT. Germline trimming cut 5 bases from V and 3 bases from J; bases unmatched to any gene: 2. The length of the CDR3 is 14 residues. The CDR3 DNA follows: TGTGCCAGCAGTCAACAGGGGGACACCGGGGAGCTGTTTTTT. Protein sequence: CASSQQGDTGELFF.

V usage is TRBV7-8 and J usage is TRBJ2-5, with D possibly matching TRBD2 (5 bases). Trimming removed 5 bases from V and 7 bases from J, with 11 bases in between. Germline values: CDR1 SGHVS, CDR2 FQNEAQ. The CDR3 is 12 amino acids. This CDR3 reads CASSQNGGTQYF. The CDR3 region has the DNA TGTGCCAGCAGCCAAAACGGAGGGACCCAGTACTTC.

The chain joins TRBV2 to TRBJ2-7; TRBD1 aligns across 11 bases. Germline CDR1 SNHLY, CDR2 FYNNEI. The CDR3 is 15 amino acids. V lost 4 bases to trimming and J lost 5 bases; unmatched junction nucleotides: 7. The DNA of the CDR3 is TGTGCCAGCAGTGTCCGGACAGGGGGCAACCACGAGCAGTACTTC. Residues: CASSVRTGGNHEQYF.

The chain joins TRBV10-3 to TRBJ2-5, with TRBD2 matching 11 bases. The germline V gene encodes CDR1 ENHRY and CDR2 SYGVKD. After removal of 6 bases from V and 4 bases from J, the junction contained 7 bases not matched to a gene. The CDR3 spans 15 residues. In DNA form, the CDR3 reads TGTGCCATCAGGGGGACTAGCGGACAGGGAGAGACCCAGTACTTC. Translating it yields CAIRGTSGQGETQYF.

This clone has just one count. This chain joins TRBV5-1 and TRBJ2-5; 8 nucleotides line up with TRBD2. The CDR3 sequence is 17 residues long. V trimming: 3 bases; J trimming: 0 bases; junction bases outside the gene matches: 10. The germline V gene has CDR1 SGHRS and CDR2 YFSETQ. CDR3 nucleotides: TGCGCCAGCAGCTCCTATCGGATTAGCGGGAACCAAGAGACCCAGTACTTC. This translates into CASSSYRISGNQETQYF. Full variable domain (outside the CDR3, taken from reference TRBV5-1 and TRBJ2-5): KAGVTQTPRYLIKTRGQQVTLSCSPISGHRSVSWYQQTPGQGLQFLFEYFSETQRNKGNFPGRFSGRQFSNSRSEMNVSTLELGDSALYLCASSSYRISGNQETQYFGPGTRLLVL.

Many counts were recorded for this clone. V and J are TRBV5-1 and TRBJ2-7, with 8 nucleotides matching TRBD1. Trimming removed 3 bases from V and 2 bases from J; junction bases left unmatched: 7. The germline gives CDR1 SGHRS, CDR2 YFSETQ. The CDR3 loop spans 15 amino acids. Here the CDR3 reads CASSWSMGQAYEQYF. The CDR3 coding sequence is TGCGCCAGCAGCTGGAGTATGGGACAGGCCTACGAGCAGTACTTC.

This CDR3 reads CASSLQAGREFF. In DNA, the CDR3 is TGTGCCAGCAGCTTACAAGCGGGACGGGAGTTCTTC. The V and J genes are TRBV5-8 and TRBJ2-1, with 7 positions matching TRBD2. Germline V gene lookup returns CDR1 SGHTS and CDR2 YDEGEE. With V trimmed by 2 bases and J by 14 bases, 7 bases remained unmatched. The CDR3 is made up of 12 amino acids.

The gene calls are TRBV2 and TRBJ2-1; D gene unclear. Trimming removed 4 bases from V and 5 bases from J, with 12 bases in between. CDR1 SNHLY and CDR2 FYNNEI come from the germline V gene. The CDR3 sequence is 14 residues long. The CDR3 loop is CASSVWQVDNEQFF. The CDR3 region has the DNA TGTGCCAGCAGTGTTTGGCAGGTAGACAATGAGCAGTTCTTC.

This chain connects TRBV2 to TRBJ2-1; D unclear. Germline values: CDR1 SNHLY, CDR2 FYNNEI. Trimming stripped 1 base from V and 8 bases from J, with 12 bases between. CDR3 size: 14 residues. CDR3 sequence (DNA): TGTGCCAGCAGTGAAGAGTCTAGTCTGTATGAGCAGTTCTTC. It specifies CASSEESSLYEQFF.

The chain combines TRBV5-1 with TRBJ2-2, with 13 bases identical to TRBD2. The CDR3 consists of 19 residues. Trimming cost V 3 bases and J 4 bases; bases outside gene matches: 12. CDR1 and CDR2 from the germline V gene are SGHRS and YFSETQ. The CDR3 sequence is CASSYRTSGSLLGTGELFF. The CDR3, as DNA: TGCGCCAGCAGCTACCGGACTAGCGGGAGTCTACTGGGCACCGGGGAGCTGTTTTTT.

The V call is TRBV30, the J call TRBJ2-1; a possible D gene is TRBD2 (6 bases). Germline values: CDR1 GTSNPN, CDR2 SVGIG (reference sequence). V shed 3 bases and J shed 10 bases, with 13 bases lying between them. The CDR3 runs to 12 residues. The CDR3 coding sequence is TGTGCCTGGAGCCCTAGCGAAGGGGAGCAGTTCTTC. It codes for CAWSPSEGEQFF.

The rearrangement joins TRBV6-6 to TRBJ1-2, with D possibly matching TRBD1 (6 bases). Germline CDR1 MNHNY, CDR2 SVGAGI (reference sequence). The CDR3 is 15 amino acids. V was pared by 5 bases and J by 4 bases, with 17 bases between. The CDR3 region has the DNA TGTGCCAGCAGTCAGGCCCAGGGGCGCGGCTATGGCTACACCTTC. Amino acid sequence: CASSQAQGRGYGYTF.

This rearrangement joins TRBV7-9 to TRBJ2-1, with D tentatively TRBD2 (6 bases). The CDR3 has 13 residues. Germline V gene sequence: CDR1 SEHNR, CDR2 FQNEAQ (reference sequence). V lost 0 bases and J lost 9, with 9 bases in between. The CDR3 nucleotides read TGTGCCAGCAGCTTAGCGGCCGGGAGTGAGCAGTTCTTC. This encodes CASSLAAGSEQFF.

The chain has TRBV19 and TRBJ1-5; the match to TRBD1 covers 11 bases. The CDR3 totals 16 residues. V lost 4 bases and J lost 2; bases outside the gene matches: 4. CDR1 LNHDA and CDR2 SQIVND come from the germline V gene (reference sequence). The DNA for the CDR3 is TGTGCCAGTAGTACACAGGGACAGGGGGGCAATCAGCCCCAGCATTTT. Its translation is CASSTQGQGGNQPQHF.

This chain joins TRBV27 and TRBJ1-2; 10 nucleotides align to TRBD1. Germline CDR1 MNHEY, CDR2 SMNVEV (reference sequence). The CDR3 sequence is 15 residues long. V lost 7 bases to trimming and J lost 3 bases; unmatched junction nucleotides: 8. CDR3 amino acids: CASKSSGTGDYGYTF. CDR3 in DNA: TGTGCCAGCAAGTCCAGCGGGACAGGGGACTATGGCTACACCTTC.

This chain joins TRBV5-1 and TRBJ1-5, with D tentatively TRBD1 (6 bases). This CDR3 spans 15 amino acids. Germline-derived CDR1 and CDR2 are SGHRS and YFSETQ. V was clipped by 2 bases and J by 7 bases, with 16 bases between them. DNA for the CDR3: TGCGCCAGCAGCTTTGACATGGGGCAGGGGCAGCCCCAGCATTTT. The encoded protein is CASSFDMGQGQPQHF.

V gene TRBV10-3 combines with J gene TRBJ2-6; D may be TRBD1 (6 bases). The V gene's germline CDR1 is ENHRY and CDR2 SYGVKD. CDR3 length equals 16 residues. The germline V and J ends were trimmed by 3 bases and 4 bases, with 13 bases remaining between them. CDR3 amino acids: CAISDQGRWGANVLTF. The DNA of the CDR3 is TGTGCCATCAGTGACCAGGGGCGGTGGGGGGCCAACGTCCTGACTTTC.

This rearrangement joins TRBV4-2 to TRBJ2-3; 15 bases are a match to TRBD2. J gave up 2 bases and V 2 bases, and 11 bases lay outside the gene matches. Germline V lookup: CDR1 LGHNA, CDR2 YNFKEQ. The CDR3 loop spans 20 amino acids. In nucleotides, the CDR3 is TGTGCCAGCAGCCAATCTGGACTAGCGGGAGGGCCAACTCACACAGATACGCAGTATTTT. Its protein product is CASSQSGLAGGPTHTDTQYF.

The chain recombines TRBV9 with TRBJ2-1; D unclear. Germline CDR1 SGDLS, CDR2 YYNGEE. The CDR3 has 13 residues. V was trimmed by 5 bases and J by 0 bases, leaving 6 bases between them. CDR3 in DNA: TGTGCCAGCAGTCCCGGCTCCTACAATGAGCAGTTCTTC. Protein sequence: CASSPGSYNEQFF.

V is TRBV5-1 and J is TRBJ1-1; 9 bases fit TRBD1. The V segment lost 3 bases and the J segment 1 base; nucleotides outside the gene matches: 7. The CDR3 is 16 amino acids. The germline V gene encodes CDR1 SGHRS and CDR2 YFSETQ. The CDR3: CASSSGGQGTNTEAFF. The CDR3 coding sequence is TGCGCCAGCAGCTCTGGCGGACAGGGGACGAACACTGAAGCTTTCTTT.